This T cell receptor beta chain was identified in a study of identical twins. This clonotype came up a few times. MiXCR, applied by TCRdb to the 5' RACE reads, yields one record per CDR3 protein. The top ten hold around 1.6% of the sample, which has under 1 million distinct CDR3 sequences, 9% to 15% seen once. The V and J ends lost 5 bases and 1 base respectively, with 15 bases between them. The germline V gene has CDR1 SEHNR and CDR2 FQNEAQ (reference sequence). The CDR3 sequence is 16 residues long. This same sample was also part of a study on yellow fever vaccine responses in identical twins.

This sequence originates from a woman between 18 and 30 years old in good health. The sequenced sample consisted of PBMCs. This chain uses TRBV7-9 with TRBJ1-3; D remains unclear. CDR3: CASSHRREGSGNTIYF. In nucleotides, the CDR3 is TGTGCCAGCAGCCACCGGCGGGAGGGTTCTGGAAACACCATATATTTT.